This T cell receptor (beta chain) came from a study of post-analysis software for immune sequencing data. Study information: The patients showed relapsing-remitting, secondary progressive and progressive-relapsing multiple sclerosis courses.

cDNA libraries for TCR beta contained unique molecular identifiers. The source material, roughly 0.85 to 10 million T cells, gave rise to approximately 520,000 cDNA molecules. TCRdb itself ran the PCR reads through MiXCR, one entry per CDR3 protein. The data hold hundreds of thousands of distinct CDR3 sequences, with roughly three fifths observed a single time. Study observations and caveats: Significantly lower normalized Chao1 diversity was seen in multiple sclerosis patients than in controls. Five TRBV segments, including TRBV5-6, TRBV5-1 and TRBV20-1, were more frequent in patients than controls.

Concerning this clonotype itself: Its antigen is currently unknown.

V lost 5 bases and J 8 bases, leaving 13 bases between the germline ends. The germline CDR1 and CDR2 sequences are SEHNR and FQNEAQ (reference sequence). This CDR3 region has 13 residues. The source is a girl aged 2 to 10 with multiple sclerosis. Sequenced material: blood. The chain joins TRBV7-9 to TRBJ2-1; unclear D gene. The CDR3 loop is CASSLPLIDEQFF. DNA for the CDR3: TGTGCCAGCAGCCTGCCCTTAATTGATGAGCAGTTCTTC. The entire variable domain, with the rest obtained from reference TRBV7-9 and TRBJ2-1, is as follows: DTGVSQNPRHKITKRGQNVTFRCDPISEHNRLYWYRQTLGQGPEFLTYFQNEAQLEKSRLLSDRFSAERPKGSFSTLEIQRTEQGDSAMYLCASSLPLIDEQFFGPGTRLTVL.